The T cell receptor beta chain under discussion was sequenced for a study of T cells in Graves' hyperthyroidism and ophthalmopathy. The CDR3 is made up of 16 amino acids. The junction had 12 bases not matched to a gene; V was cut back by 0 bases and J by 10 bases. Germline CDR1 and CDR2: LGHDT and YNNKEL (reference sequence). Isolation of PBMCs was performed on around 9.8 ml fresh peripheral blood. Study findings and constraints: Among clonotypes expanded in thyroid above 0.001, most were also found in blood.

A word on this clonotype: Antigen specificity is unknown.

Researchers amplified the TCR beta CDR3 regions from RNA transcripts. First-round RT-PCR targeting the TCR CDR3 was performed with the HTBI primer set. MiXCR, run by TCRdb on the multiplex PCR reads, gives a single entry per CDR3 protein. The sample carries 480,000 or so distinct CDR3 sequences, around an eighth recorded once. The sample taken for sequencing was blood. The chain joins TRBV3-1 to TRBJ2-1, with 7 bases that match TRBD2. This TCR was sampled from a woman aged 18-29 years with Graves' hyperthyroidism. The CDR3 sequence is CASSQDRAGFSWEQFF. The CDR3 DNA sequence: TGTGCCAGCAGCCAAGATCGAGCGGGATTCTCCTGGGAGCAGTTCTTC.